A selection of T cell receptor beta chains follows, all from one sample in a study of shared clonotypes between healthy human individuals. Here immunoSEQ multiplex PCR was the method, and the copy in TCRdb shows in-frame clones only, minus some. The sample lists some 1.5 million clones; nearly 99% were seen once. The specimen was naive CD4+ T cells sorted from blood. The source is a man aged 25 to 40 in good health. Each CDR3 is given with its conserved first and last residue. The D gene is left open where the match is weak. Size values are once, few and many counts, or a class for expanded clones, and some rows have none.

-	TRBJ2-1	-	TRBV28	TGTGCCAGCACTCCCCACCCGTTAGGGACCAATGAGCAGTTCTTC	CASTPHPLGTNEQFF
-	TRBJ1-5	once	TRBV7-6	TGTGCCAGCAGCTTTAAATCGGACGTAGCATATAGCAATCAGCCCCAGCATTTT	CASSFKSDVAYSNQPQHF
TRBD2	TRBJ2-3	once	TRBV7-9	TGTGCCAGCAGCCCCAGACTAGCGGGAAGCACAGATACGCAGTATTTT	CASSPRLAGSTDTQYF
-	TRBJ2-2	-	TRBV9	TGTGCCAGCAGCTCGGCGGGAATAAACACCGGGGAGCTGTTTTTT	CASSSAGINTGELFF
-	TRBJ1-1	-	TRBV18	TGTGCCAGCTCAGTCGACAGGTTGAACACTGAAGCTTTCTTT	CASSVDRLNTEAFF
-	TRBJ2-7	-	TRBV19	TGTGCCAGTAGTATAGCAGGGAGAGAGTACGAGCAGTACTTC	CASSIAGREYEQYF
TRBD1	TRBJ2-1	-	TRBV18	TGTGCCAGCTCACCACCCAACAGGGGGCTCAATGAGCAGTTCTTC	CASSPPNRGLNEQFF
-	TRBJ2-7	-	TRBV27	TGTGCCAGCAGCCGAAACGGAGCCTACGAGCAGTACTTC	CASSRNGAYEQYF
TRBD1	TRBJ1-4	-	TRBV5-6	TGTGCCAGCAGCGCAGGGACAGGGAGTATCGCTAATGAAAAACTGTTTTTT	CASSAGTGSIANEKLFF
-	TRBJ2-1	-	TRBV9	TGTGCCAGCAGCGCCGGGAACCCTCAATACAATGAGCAGTTCTTC	CASSAGNPQYNEQFF
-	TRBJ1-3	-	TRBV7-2	TGTGCCGAGATAATGGGAAACACCATATATTTT	CAEIMGNTIYF
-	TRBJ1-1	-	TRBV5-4	TGTGCCAGCAGCCCAGACGAAGGGGCGACTGAAGCTTTCTTT	CASSPDEGATEAFF
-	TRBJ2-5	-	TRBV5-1	TGCGCCAGCAGCAAAAGGACCGGGGAGACCCAGTACTTC	CASSKRTGETQYF
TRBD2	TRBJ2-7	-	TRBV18	TGTGCCAGCTCACCGCTAGCGGGTGCGGTCCGGGAGCAGTACTTC	CASSPLAGAVREQYF
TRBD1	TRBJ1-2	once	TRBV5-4	TGTGCCAGCAGCATGCCAGGGACAGGCTCTTATGGCTACACCTTC	CASSMPGTGSYGYTF
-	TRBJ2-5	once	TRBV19	TGTGCCAGTAGTAGGGGGCCACGGGGGCTCGGAGAGACCCAGTACTTC	CASSRGPRGLGETQYF
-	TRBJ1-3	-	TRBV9	TGTGCCAGTGAGGGCGGCGCGCCTGTCTCTGGAAACACCATATATTTT	CASEGGAPVSGNTIYF
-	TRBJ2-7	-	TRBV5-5	TGTGCCAGCAGCTCTCTACAGGGTTACGAGCAGTACTTC	CASSSLQGYEQYF
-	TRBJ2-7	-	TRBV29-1	TGCAGCGTTGCAGACACCCGCTACGAGCAGTACTTC	CSVADTRYEQYF
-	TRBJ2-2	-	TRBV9	TGTGCCAGCAAACCTGACAGAGCCACCGGGGAGCTGTTTTTT	CASKPDRATGELFF
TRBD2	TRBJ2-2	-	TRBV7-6	TGTGCCAGCAGCTTGATTAGCGGGAGGGCCTCCGGGGAGCTGTTTTTT	CASSLISGRASGELFF
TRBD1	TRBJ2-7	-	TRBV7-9	TGTGCCAGCAGCTCCCTCCCGGGACAGCTGTACGAGCAGTACTTC	CASSSLPGQLYEQYF
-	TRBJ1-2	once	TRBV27	TGTGCCAGCAGTTTTAGGGCGAGACAGGCACAATTTTATGGCTACACCTTC	CASSFRARQAQFYGYTF
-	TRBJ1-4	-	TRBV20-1	TGCAGTGCTAGGTGGGAAAAACTGTTTTTT	CSARWEKLFF
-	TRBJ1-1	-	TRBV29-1	TGCAGCGCTGCCGAGACCCGGGGCACTGAAGCTTTCTTT	CSAAETRGTEAFF
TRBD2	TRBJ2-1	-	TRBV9	TGTGCCAGCAGCCCGGGACTAGCGGGTGGGAATGAGCAGTTCTTC	CASSPGLAGGNEQFF
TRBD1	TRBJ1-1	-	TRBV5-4	TGTGCCAGCAGCTTTCAGGGGGCCAGGAAAACTGAAGCTTTCTTT	CASSFQGARKTEAFF
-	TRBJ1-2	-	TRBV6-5	TGTGCCAGCGCTCTAACAGGGAATTATGGCTACACCTTC	CASALTGNYGYTF
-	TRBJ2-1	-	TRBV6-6	TGTGCCAGCAGTTACGACAGTGCGAATGAGCAGTTCTTC	CASSYDSANEQFF
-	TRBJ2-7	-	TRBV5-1	TGCGCCAGCAGCATAAGACAGGACTACGAGCAGTACTTC	CASSIRQDYEQYF
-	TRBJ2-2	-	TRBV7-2	TGTGCCAGCAGCGCCCCCCCGGGAAGATCCCCGAGGGGGGAGCTGTTTTTT	CASSAPPGRSPRGELFF
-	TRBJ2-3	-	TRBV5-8	TGTGCCAGCCGCGGAGATACGCAGTATTTT	CASRGDTQYF
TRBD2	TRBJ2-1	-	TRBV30	TGTGCCTGGAGTTTAACTAGGACTAGCGGATACAATGAGCAGTTCTTC	CAWSLTRTSGYNEQFF
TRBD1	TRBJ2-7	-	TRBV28	TGTGCCAGCAGTTATCCCTTCGACAGGGGGTCTTACGAGCAGTACTTC	CASSYPFDRGSYEQYF
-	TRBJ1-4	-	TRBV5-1	TGCGCCAGCTCGAGTGGACATAGTAATGAAAAACTGTTTTTT	CASSSGHSNEKLFF
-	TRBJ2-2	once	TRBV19	TGTGCCAGTAGTATCTTAGGGGAGCTGTTTTTT	CASSILGELFF
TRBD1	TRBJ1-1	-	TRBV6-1	TGTGCCAGCAGTCTTTGGGGGGACAGTGAAGCTTTCTTT	CASSLWGDSEAFF
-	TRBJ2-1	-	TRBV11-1	TGTGCCAGCAGCTCACAACTAGGGGCCCCGCAGTTCTTC	CASSSQLGAPQFF
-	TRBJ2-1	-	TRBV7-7	TGTGCTAGCAGCTTAGAGCTCAGTCCCTCCAATGAGCAGTTCTTC	CASSLELSPSNEQFF
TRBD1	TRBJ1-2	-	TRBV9	TGTGCCAGCAGCGGACGGGACAGGGGAGAAATGTATGGCTACACCTTC	CASSGRDRGEMYGYTF